The rows below give T cell receptor beta chains drawn from one sample of a study of blood T cell repertoires in COVID-19. Method: immunoSEQ multiplex PCR; TCRdb's copy keeps in-frame clones and lacks some. The sample carries roughly 300,000 clones, about 93% recorded once. Sequencing input: PBMCs or T cells enriched from blood (not recorded which). These TCRs come from a woman in her 30s who had recovered from COVID-19. The CDR3 runs from the conserved cysteine through the conserved F or W. D genes are given only for firm matches. Clone size is shown for a subset of rows, as once, few, many or a class of expanded clone.

v_gene	d_gene	abundance	j_gene	CDR3nt	CDR3aa
TRBV6-2/TRBV6-3	TRBD2	-	TRBJ2-3	TGTGCCAGCAGTTACGGGGGACTAGCGAACGCCGATACGCAGTATTTT	CASSYGGLANADTQYF
TRBV19	TRBD2	-	TRBJ2-2	TGTGCCACTCAACTAGCGGGAGACACCGGGGAGCTGTTTTTT	CATQLAGDTGELFF
TRBV5-5	-	-	TRBJ1-4	TGTGCCAGCAGCTTCTCCGGGACAAAGGGTGAAAAACTGTTTTTT	CASSFSGTKGEKLFF
TRBV28	-	-	TRBJ1-5	TGTGCCAGCAGTTCGGCCACCACAGTAAATCAGCCCCAGCATTTT	CASSSATTVNQPQHF
TRBV7-2	TRBD1	-	TRBJ2-2	TGTGCCAGCTCGGGACAGGGTTACACCGGGGAGCTGTTTTTT	CASSGQGYTGELFF
TRBV19	TRBD2	-	TRBJ2-7	TGTGCCAGTAGTCCATCGGGACTAGCGGGAACGTACGAGCAGTACTTC	CASSPSGLAGTYEQYF
TRBV2	TRBD2	-	TRBJ2-7	TGTGCCAGCATGGTCAGTCTAGCGGGATCCTCACAGCAGTACTTC	CASMVSLAGSSQQYF
TRBV5-6	TRBD1	once	TRBJ2-3	TGTGCCAGCAGCTTGGGGGGGACAGCTAGCACAGATACGCAGTATTTT	CASSLGGTASTDTQYF
TRBV4-1	TRBD2	-	TRBJ2-4	TGCGCCAGCAGCCAATTAGCGGGAGGCTCCAAAAACATTCAGTACTTC	CASSQLAGGSKNIQYF
TRBV7-9	-	-	TRBJ1-4	TGTGCCAGCAGCTTAGTTCCCCAGAAACTGTTTTTT	CASSLVPQKLFF
TRBV7-8	-	once	TRBJ2-2	TGTGCCAGCAGCTTTACCTCGAAGGGGATCGGGGAGCTGTTTTTT	CASSFTSKGIGELFF
TRBV18	-	few	TRBJ1-1	TGTGCCAGCTCACCACCGAGCAGGGGGAACACTGAAGCTTTCTTT	CASSPPSRGNTEAFF
TRBV9	-	-	TRBJ2-2	TGTGCCAGCAGCGTAGGGCAGGGGAACACCGGGGAGCTGTTTTTT	CASSVGQGNTGELFF
TRBV4-1	TRBD1	-	TRBJ2-7	TGCGCCAGCAGCCAAGACCGGACAGGGGGGTCCGAGCAGTACTTC	CASSQDRTGGSEQYF
TRBV27	TRBD2	once	TRBJ2-2	TGTGCCAGCAGTTCCCGACTAGCGGACTACACCGGGGAGCTGTTTTTT	CASSSRLADYTGELFF
TRBV11-3	TRBD1	-	TRBJ2-2	TGTGCCAGCAGCTTAGGTTCCGGGACAGGGAACACCGGGGAGCTGTTTTTT	CASSLGSGTGNTGELFF
TRBV12-3/TRBV12-4	-	once	TRBJ1-1	TGTGCCAGCAGTTCGGGGAGTACTGAAGCTTTCTTT	CASSSGSTEAFF
TRBV5-4	-	-	TRBJ1-1	TGTGCCAGCAGCCCAGGAGGACCGAACACTGAAGCTTTCTTT	CASSPGGPNTEAFF
TRBV9	-	-	TRBJ2-5	TGTGCCAGCAGCGTACGAGGCGGCGGGAACACCCAAGAGACCCAGTACTTC	CASSVRGGGNTQETQYF
TRBV30	-	-	TRBJ1-5	TGTGCCTGGAGTGCCGGGACTTACAATCAGCCCCAGCATTTT	CAWSAGTYNQPQHF
TRBV19	TRBD1	-	TRBJ2-1	TGTGCCACCAGGGGGACAGTCTCCTACAATGAGCAGTTCTTC	CATRGTVSYNEQFF
TRBV28	-	-	TRBJ1-1	TGTGCCAGCAGTTTGCCGCGACAGAACACTGAAGCTTTCTTT	CASSLPRQNTEAFF
TRBV6-4	TRBD1	once	TRBJ1-6	TGTGCCAGCAGTGACTGGAGGGACAGGCCTTCACCCCTCCACTTT	CASSDWRDRPSPLHF
TRBV2	-	-	TRBJ1-5	TGTGCCAGCAGTGGGCTAGGCCCTAATCAGCCCCAGCATTTT	CASSGLGPNQPQHF
TRBV14	-	-	TRBJ1-1	TGTGCCAGCAGCCAAGCTGGAGGTGAAGCTTTCTTT	CASSQAGGEAFF
TRBV5-1	-	few	TRBJ1-2	TGCGCCAGCAGCTTGGCCGGGAATGAAGGGGGCTACACCTTC	CASSLAGNEGGYTF
TRBV2	TRBD1	-	TRBJ1-1	TGTGCCAGCACCGCGAGACAGGGGAAGAACACTGAAGCTTTCTTT	CASTARQGKNTEAFF
TRBV28	TRBD1	-	TRBJ2-3	TGTGCCACCCTGACGGGGCAGGGGGCAGTAGATACGCAGTATTTT	CATLTGQGAVDTQYF
TRBV5-1	-	-	TRBJ2-1	TGCGCCAGCAGTCTGGGGGCTTATACTAACAATGAGCAGTTCTTC	CASSLGAYTNNEQFF
TRBV7-6	TRBD2	-	TRBJ2-7	TGTGCCAGCAGCACCCCTACGGGACTAGCGGGAGGCCACTCCTACGAGCAGTACTTC	CASSTPTGLAGGHSYEQYF
TRBV5-5	TRBD2	once	TRBJ2-3	TGTGCCAGCAGCTTGGACGCCAATAGCGGGAGAGGGGGCACAGATACGCAGTATTTT	CASSLDANSGRGGTDTQYF
TRBV5-1	TRBD2	once	TRBJ2-1	TGCGCCAGCAGCCTCGGACTAGCGGGAGGGTCCTACAATGAGCAGTTCTTC	CASSLGLAGGSYNEQFF
TRBV18	-	-	TRBJ1-5	TGTGCCAGCTCACCGTCGACAGGAGCTCAGCCCCAGCATTTT	CASSPSTGAQPQHF
TRBV4-2	TRBD2	-	TRBJ2-1	TGTGCCAGCGGGACTAGCGGGAGTAACAATGAGCAGTTCTTC	CASGTSGSNNEQFF
TRBV30	-	-	TRBJ2-7	TGTGCCTGGAGTAACGGTGTCCACTACGAGCAGTACTTC	CAWSNGVHYEQYF
TRBV30	TRBD1	-	TRBJ1-1	TGTGCCTGGAGTTCTGTAATGACAGGGGGCACTGAAGCTTTCTTT	CAWSSVMTGGTEAFF
TRBV4-3	TRBD1	once	TRBJ1-6	TGCGCCAGCAGCCAGGTCCTTACAGGGGGCAATTCACCCCTCCACTTT	CASSQVLTGGNSPLHF
TRBV2	-	-	TRBJ1-2	TGTGCCAGCAGGGAAGGGGGGGGAGCGGTCTATGGCTACACCTTC	CASREGGGAVYGYTF
TRBV18	-	-	TRBJ2-7	TGTGCCAGCTCACACTCCTCCGGGACCTACGAGCAGTACTTC	CASSHSSGTYEQYF
TRBV5-6	TRBD1	-	TRBJ1-2	TGTGCCAGCAGCCCGGGACAGGGGAAAATGCGCTACACCTTC	CASSPGQGKMRYTF
TRBV30	TRBD1	-	TRBJ1-6	TGTGCCTGGAGCGGCAGGGGGAAGGGTTCACCCCTCCACTTT	CAWSGRGKGSPLHF
TRBV9	-	-	TRBJ1-2	TGTGCCAGCAACCATCCCAGGGGCTATGGCTACACCTTC	CASNHPRGYGYTF
TRBV7-3	TRBD2	-	TRBJ2-3	TGTGCCAGCAGCTCCGGGACTAGCGGGACAGATACGCAGTATTTT	CASSSGTSGTDTQYF
TRBV30	-	once	TRBJ1-4	TGTGCCTGGAGTTTATCCTATCCCATCCAAGAAAAACTGTTTTTT	CAWSLSYPIQEKLFF